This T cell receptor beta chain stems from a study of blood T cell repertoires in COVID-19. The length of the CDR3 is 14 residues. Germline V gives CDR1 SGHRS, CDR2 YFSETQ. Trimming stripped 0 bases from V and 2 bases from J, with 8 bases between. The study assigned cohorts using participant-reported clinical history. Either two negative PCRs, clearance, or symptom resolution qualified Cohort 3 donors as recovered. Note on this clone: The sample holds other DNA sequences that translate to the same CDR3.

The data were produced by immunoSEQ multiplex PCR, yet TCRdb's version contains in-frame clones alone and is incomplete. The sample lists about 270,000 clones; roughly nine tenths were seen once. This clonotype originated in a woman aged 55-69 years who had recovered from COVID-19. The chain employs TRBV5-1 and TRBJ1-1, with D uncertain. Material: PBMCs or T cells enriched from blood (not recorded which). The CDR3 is CASSLAGGNTEAFF. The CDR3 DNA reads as TGCGCCAGCAGCTTGGCCGGAGGAAACACTGAAGCTTTCTTT.